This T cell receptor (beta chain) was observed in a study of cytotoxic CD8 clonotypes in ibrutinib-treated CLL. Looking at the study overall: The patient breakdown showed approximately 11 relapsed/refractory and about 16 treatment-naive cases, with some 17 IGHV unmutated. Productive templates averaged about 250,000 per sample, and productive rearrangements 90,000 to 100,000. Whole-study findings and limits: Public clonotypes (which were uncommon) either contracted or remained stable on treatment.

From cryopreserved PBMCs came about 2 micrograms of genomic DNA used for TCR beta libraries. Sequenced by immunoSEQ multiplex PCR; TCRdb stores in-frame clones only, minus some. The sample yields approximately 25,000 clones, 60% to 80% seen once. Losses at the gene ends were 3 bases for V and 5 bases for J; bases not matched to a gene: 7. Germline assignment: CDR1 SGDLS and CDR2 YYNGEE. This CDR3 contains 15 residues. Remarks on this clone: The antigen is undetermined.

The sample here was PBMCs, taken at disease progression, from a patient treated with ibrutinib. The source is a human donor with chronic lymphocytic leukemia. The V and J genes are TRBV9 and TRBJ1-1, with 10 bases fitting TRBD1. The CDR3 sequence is CASSATGTGVTEAFF. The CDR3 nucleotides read TGTGCCAGCAGCGCCACCGGGACAGGGGTGACTGAAGCTTTCTTT. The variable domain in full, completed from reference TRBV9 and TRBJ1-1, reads DSGVTQTPKHLITATGQRVTLRCSPRSGDLSVYWYQQSLDQGLQFLIQYYNGEERAKGNILERFSAQQFPDLHSELNLSSLELGDSALYFCASSATGTGVTEAFFGQGTRLTVV.